This TCR beta chain is drawn from a study of OX40 agonist ivuxolimab in advanced cancers. Study details: The study treated patients with ivuxolimab, an agonistic anti-OX40 (CD134) antibody. Enrolled patients in dose escalation had cancers that were hepatocellular carcinoma, melanoma, renal cell or head and neck cancer. Patients with prior anti-PD-1, anti-PD-L1 or anti-CTLA-4 therapy were eligible; approximately 40% had some. Points from the study as a whole: The expanded peripheral T cells' antigen specificity was not determined.

Libraries were prepared by immunoSEQ multiplex PCR; TCRdb keeps only in-frame clonotypes and omits some of them. The data contain around 64,000 clones, 87% of them singletons. To note about this clone: Its cognate antigen is unknown.

Sample: CD4+ or CD8+ T cells sorted from blood, taken in a trial of the OX40 agonist ivuxolimab. The TCR comes from an adult with an advanced solid tumor such as melanoma, head and neck, liver or kidney cancer.

Here the CDR3 DNA reads TGTGCCAGCAGTATAGCCTCTAGCGCCAATGAGCAGTTCTTC. Translated, it gives CASSIASSANEQFF. This chain uses TRBV27 with TRBJ2-1; the D gene is possibly TRBD2 (6 bases). Trimming cost V 5 bases and J 6 bases, with 14 bases left between them. The germline V gene encodes CDR1 MNHEY and CDR2 SMNVEV (reference sequence). The CDR3 is 14 amino acids.